This TCR beta chain emerged from a study of shared clonotypes between healthy human individuals. This clone was seen more than once but under ten times. Its antigen remains unknown. Additional DNA sequences in this sample encode the identical CDR3. The CDR3 has 14 amino acids. CDR1 is MNHEY and CDR2 is SMNVEV in the germline V gene (reference sequence). V was clipped by 3 bases and J by 1 base; unmatched bases: 2. Naivety among CD8 cells was defined by CD45RO negativity and positive CCR7 selection, thereby excluding terminally differentiated effector memory CD45RA+ cells. Each sample came from a Caucasian adult donor living in Nashville, Tennessee. The authors loaded roughly 200 ng DNA, 30,000 to 35,000 T cell genomes, into sorted-subset replicate PCRs. Here immunoSEQ multiplex PCR was the method, and the copy in TCRdb shows in-frame clones only, minus some. The sample records 1.5 million to 2.5 million clones, roughly 95% being singletons.

Findings and caveats of the study: Estimated richness was generally greater in naive than memory subsets.

This sequence joins TRBV27 and TRBJ2-7, with TRBD2 matching 8 bases. Sequenced sample: naive CD8+ T cells sorted from blood. The receptor comes from a man aged 18 to 35 in good health. The CDR3 region is CASSFTSGSYEQYF. CDR3 coding DNA: TGTGCCAGCAGTTTTACTAGCGGATCCTACGAGCAGTACTTC.